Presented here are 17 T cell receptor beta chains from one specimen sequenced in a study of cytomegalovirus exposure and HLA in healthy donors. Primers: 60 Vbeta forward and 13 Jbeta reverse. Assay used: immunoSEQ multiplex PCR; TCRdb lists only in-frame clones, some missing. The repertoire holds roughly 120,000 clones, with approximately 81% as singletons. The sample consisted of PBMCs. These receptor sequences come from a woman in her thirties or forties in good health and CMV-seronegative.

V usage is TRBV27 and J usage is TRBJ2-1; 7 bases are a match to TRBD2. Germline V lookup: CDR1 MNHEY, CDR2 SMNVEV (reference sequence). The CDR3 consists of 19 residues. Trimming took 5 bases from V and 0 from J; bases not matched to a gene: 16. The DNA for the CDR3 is TGTGCCAGCAGTCCCTTTAGCGGGCTAGCGACGAGCTCCTACAATGAGCAGTTCTTC. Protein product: CASSPFSGLATSSYNEQFF.

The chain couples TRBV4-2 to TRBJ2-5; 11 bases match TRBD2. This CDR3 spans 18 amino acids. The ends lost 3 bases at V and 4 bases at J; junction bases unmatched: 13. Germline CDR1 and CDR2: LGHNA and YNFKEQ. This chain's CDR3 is CASSHQLPGLAEAETQYF. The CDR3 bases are TGTGCCAGCAGCCACCAGCTCCCGGGACTAGCGGAGGCAGAGACCCAGTACTTC.

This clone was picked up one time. CDR3 sequence: CASSWQPLNRGLGETQYF. CDR3 in DNA: TGTGCCAGCAGCTGGCAGCCTTTAAATCGAGGGCTAGGGGAGACCCAGTACTTC. The chain uses TRBV7-2 and TRBJ2-5, with a possible D match to TRBD2 (5 bases). CDR3 length equals 18 residues. Deletions cut 4 bases from V and 5 bases from J, with 26 bases between. CDR1 and CDR2 from the germline V gene are SGHTA and FQGNSA.

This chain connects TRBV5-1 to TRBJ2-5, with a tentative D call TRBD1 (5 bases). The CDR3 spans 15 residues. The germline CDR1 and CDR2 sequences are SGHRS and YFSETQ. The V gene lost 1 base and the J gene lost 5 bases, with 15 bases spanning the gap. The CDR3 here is CASSLFRQGGETQYF. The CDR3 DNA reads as TGCGCCAGCAGCTTGTTCCGCCAGGGTGGTGAGACCCAGTACTTC.

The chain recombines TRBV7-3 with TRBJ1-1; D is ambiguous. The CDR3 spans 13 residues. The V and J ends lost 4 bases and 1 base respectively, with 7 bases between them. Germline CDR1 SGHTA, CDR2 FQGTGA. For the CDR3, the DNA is TGTGCCAGCAGCTCACAGACGAACACTGAAGCTTTCTTT. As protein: CASSSQTNTEAFF.

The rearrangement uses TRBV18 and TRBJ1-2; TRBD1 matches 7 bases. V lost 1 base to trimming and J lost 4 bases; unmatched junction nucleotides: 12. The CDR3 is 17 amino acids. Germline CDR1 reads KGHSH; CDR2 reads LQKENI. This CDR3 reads CASSPLSYRGDGYGYTF. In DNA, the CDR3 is TGTGCCAGCTCACCACTTAGTTACAGGGGTGATGGCTATGGCTACACCTTC.

CDR3 sequence reads: CASSPRDSGGYTF. For the CDR3, the DNA is TGTGCCAGCAGCCCTCGGGACTCTGGGGGCTACACCTTC. The J gene is TRBJ1-2, the V gene TRBV7-2; TRBD1 is a possible D gene (5 bases). There are 13 residues in the CDR3. V was pared by 5 bases and J by 8 bases, with 15 bases between. Germline CDR1 reads SGHTA; CDR2 reads FQGNSA.

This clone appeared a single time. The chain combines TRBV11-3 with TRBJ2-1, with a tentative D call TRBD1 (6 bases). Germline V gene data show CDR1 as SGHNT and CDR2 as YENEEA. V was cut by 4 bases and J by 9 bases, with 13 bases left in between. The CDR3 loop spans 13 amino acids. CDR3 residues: CASSSNRDGEQFF. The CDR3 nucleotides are TGTGCCAGCAGCTCTAACAGGGACGGTGAGCAGTTCTTC.

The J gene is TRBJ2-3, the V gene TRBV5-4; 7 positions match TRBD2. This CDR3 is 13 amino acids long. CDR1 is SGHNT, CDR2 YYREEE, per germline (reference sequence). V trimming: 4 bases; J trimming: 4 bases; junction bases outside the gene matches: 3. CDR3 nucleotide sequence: TGTGCCAGCAGCCTGGGGGGGGCAGATACGCAGTATTTT. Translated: CASSLGGADTQYF.

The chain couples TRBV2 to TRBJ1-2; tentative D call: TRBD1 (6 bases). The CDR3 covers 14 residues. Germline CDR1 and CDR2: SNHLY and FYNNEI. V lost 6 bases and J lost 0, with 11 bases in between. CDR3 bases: TGTGCCAGCAGCGGACAGCTTTCTAACTATGGCTACACCTTC. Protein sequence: CASSGQLSNYGYTF.

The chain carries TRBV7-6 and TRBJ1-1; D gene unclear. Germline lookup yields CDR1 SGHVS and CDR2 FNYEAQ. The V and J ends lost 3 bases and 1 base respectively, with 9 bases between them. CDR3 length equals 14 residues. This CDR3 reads CASSFIYENTEAFF. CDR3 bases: TGTGCCAGCAGCTTCATCTATGAGAACACTGAAGCTTTCTTT.

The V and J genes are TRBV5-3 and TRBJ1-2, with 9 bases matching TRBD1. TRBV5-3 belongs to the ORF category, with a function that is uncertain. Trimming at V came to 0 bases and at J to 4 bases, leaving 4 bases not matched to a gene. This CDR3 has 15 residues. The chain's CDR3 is CARSLEGQGLYGYTF. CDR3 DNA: TGTGCCAGAAGCTTGGAGGGACAGGGCCTCTATGGCTACACCTTC.

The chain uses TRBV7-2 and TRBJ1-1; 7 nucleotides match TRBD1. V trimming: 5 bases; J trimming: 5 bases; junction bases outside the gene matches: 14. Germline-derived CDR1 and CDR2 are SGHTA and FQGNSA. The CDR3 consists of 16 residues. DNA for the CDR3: TGTGCCAGCAGCCTTTCTGGACAGGTACGACAAACTGAAGCTTTCTTT. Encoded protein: CASSLSGQVRQTEAFF.

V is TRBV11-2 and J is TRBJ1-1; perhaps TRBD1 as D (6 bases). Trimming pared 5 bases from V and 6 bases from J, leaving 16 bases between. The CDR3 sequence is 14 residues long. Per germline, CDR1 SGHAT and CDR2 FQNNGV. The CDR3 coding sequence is TGTGCCAGCAGCCGCGCAGGGGATTCGGCTGAAGCTTTCTTT. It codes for CASSRAGDSAEAFF. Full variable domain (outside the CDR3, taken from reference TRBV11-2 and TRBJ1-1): EAGVAQSPRYKIIEKRQSVAFWCNPISGHATLYWYQQILGQGPKLLIQFQNNGVVDDSQLPKDRFSAERLKGVDSTLKIQPAKLEDSAVYLCASSRAGDSAEAFFGQGTRLTVV.

In DNA form, the CDR3 reads TGTGCCTGGACGAAGGGACTGAGCACTGAAGCTTTCTTT. Translation gives CAWTKGLSTEAFF. This chain links TRBV30 with TRBJ1-1; D perhaps matches TRBD1 (5 bases). V gave up 4 bases and J gave up 4 bases, with 13 bases separating them. The CDR3 length is 13 residues. Germline lookup yields CDR1 GTSNPN and CDR2 SVGIG (reference sequence).

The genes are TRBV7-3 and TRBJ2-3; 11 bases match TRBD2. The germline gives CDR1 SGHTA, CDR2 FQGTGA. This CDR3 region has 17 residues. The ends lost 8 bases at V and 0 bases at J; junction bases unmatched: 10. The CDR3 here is CASGPRLAGGSTDTQYF. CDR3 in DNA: TGTGCCAGCGGCCCAAGGCTAGCGGGGGGAAGCACAGATACGCAGTATTTT.

The CDR3 bases are TGTGCCAGCAGCAAAGCTAACTACCAGGGGGGGAACACTGAAGCTTTCTTT. Amino acids: CASSKANYQGGNTEAFF. The chain is built from TRBV21-1 and TRBJ1-1; TRBD1, the table's D call, lacks a check against the DNA. TRBV21-1 is a documented pseudogene. The CDR3 has 17 residues.